The 31 T cell receptor beta chains below come from one sample, sequenced in a study of tissue T cells after allogeneic stem cell transplantation. Assay: immunoSEQ multiplex PCR; the TCRdb copy retains only in-frame clones and omits some. This sample yields some 45,000 clones, of which roughly 92% are seen a single time; about 4% belongs to the top ten. The sequenced sample was blood, obtained before transplantation. Receptors were obtained from a woman aged 40-69 years who later had graft-versus-host disease after an allogeneic stem cell transplant.

V is TRBV12-3 or TRBV12-4 and J is TRBJ1-5; tentative D call: TRBD1 (5 bases). This CDR3 has 12 residues. Trimming left V 8 bases short and J 1 base short, with 6 bases between. This CDR3 reads CASRDSNQPQHF. The CDR3 DNA sequence: TGTGCCAGCCGGGACAGCAATCAGCCCCAGCATTTT.

The DNA for the CDR3 is TGTGCCAGCAGCCCGAGTCCTAGCGGGAACAATGAGCAGTTCTTC. Its protein is CASSPSPSGNNEQFF. This chain connects TRBV5-6 to TRBJ2-1, with 9 bases lining up with TRBD2. Germline loops: CDR1 SGHDT, CDR2 YYEEEE. The CDR3 loop spans 15 amino acids. J lost 5 bases, V lost 4 bases, and 7 bases had no gene match.

This clone is a singleton in its sample. This chain uses TRBV4-3 with TRBJ2-1; TRBD2 matches at 8 bases. The germline V gene encodes CDR1 LGHNA and CDR2 YSLEER. V was clipped by 4 bases and J by 0 bases; unmatched bases: 17. The CDR3 runs 20 residues. The CDR3 sequence is CASSPRVGSGISPSYNEQFF. CDR3 coding DNA: TGCGCCAGCAGCCCCCGCGTAGGTAGCGGGATATCGCCCTCCTACAATGAGCAGTTCTTC.

The gene calls are TRBV5-4 and TRBJ1-2; the match to TRBD1 covers 12 bases. Unmatched junction bases numbered 7, after V lost 3 bases and J lost 7 bases. The CDR3 extends over 15 amino acids. Germline V gene sequence: CDR1 SGHNT, CDR2 YYREEE (reference sequence). The DNA for the CDR3 is TGTGCCAGCAGCTCGACCGGGACAGGGGGCGGTGGCTACACCTTC. This gives the protein CASSSTGTGGGGYTF.

There are a few counts of this clone. The gene calls are TRBV3-1 (or the pseudogene TRBV3-2) and TRBJ1-3, with D unclear. Germline values: CDR1 LGHDT, CDR2 YNNKEL (reference sequence). There are 14 residues in the CDR3. The V and J ends lost 0 bases and 4 bases respectively, with 7 bases between them. CDR3 protein: CASSQDNSGNTIYF. The DNA of the CDR3 is TGTGCCAGCAGCCAAGACAACTCGGGAAACACCATATATTTT.

This chain uses TRBV6-5 with TRBJ2-7; TRBD1 agrees at 8 bases. Losses at the gene ends were 7 bases for V and 2 bases for J; bases not matched to a gene: 7. From germline, CDR1 is MNHEY and CDR2 SVGAGI. The CDR3 sequence is 14 residues long. For the CDR3, the DNA is TGTGCCAGCATGAGCGGACAGGGTCCCTACGAGCAGTACTTC. Its translation is CASMSGQGPYEQYF.

This clone was seen once. V gene TRBV9 combines with J gene TRBJ1-2; the D is unclear. The CDR3 has 14 amino acids. The germline V and J ends were trimmed by 0 bases and 8 bases, with 14 bases remaining between them. The germline V gene has CDR1 SGDLS and CDR2 YYNGEE. CDR3 nucleotides: TGTGCCAGCAGCGTAGGGGATGGGCTTGGAGGCTACACCTTC. Amino acids: CASSVGDGLGGYTF.

The CDR3 region has the DNA TGTGCCAGCTCACCAAACGAAGCTACTAATTCACCCCTCCACTTT. Translated: CASSPNEATNSPLHF. The gene calls are TRBV18 and TRBJ1-6; unclear D gene. The CDR3 totals 15 residues. V gave up 2 bases and J gave up 6 bases, with 11 bases separating them. Germline values: CDR1 KGHSH, CDR2 LQKENI.

The J gene is TRBJ2-7, the V gene TRBV28; D is uncertain. This CDR3 spans 11 amino acids. V lost 1 base and J 4 bases, leaving 2 bases between the germline ends. The germline V gene has CDR1 MDHEN and CDR2 SYDVKM. This CDR3 reads CASSLFYEQYF. The CDR3 nucleotides are TGTGCCAGCAGTTTATTTTACGAGCAGTACTTC.

The chain employs TRBV28 and TRBJ2-7; 7 positions match TRBD1. The CDR3 runs 16 residues. Trimming removed 2 bases from V and 3 bases from J; junction bases left unmatched: 10. Germline loops: CDR1 MDHEN, CDR2 SYDVKM. The CDR3 nucleotides read TGTGCCAGCAGTTTAAGGGGGCCTAGACCAAGCTACGAGCAGTACTTC. Its protein is CASSLRGPRPSYEQYF.

In this sample, this clone turned up once. The chain employs TRBV19 and TRBJ2-2; 8 bases map to TRBD2. With V trimmed by 4 bases and J by 4 bases, 8 bases remained unmatched. The germline V gene encodes CDR1 LNHDA and CDR2 SQIVND (reference sequence). The CDR3 runs 16 residues. CDR3 nucleotides: TGTGCCAGTAGTAGACTAGCGATGGTGGGCACCGGGGAGCTGTTTTTT. Translation gives CASSRLAMVGTGELFF.

The genes are TRBV28 and TRBJ2-1; D is perhaps TRBD1 (6 bases). The CDR3 sequence is 15 residues long. V was trimmed by 1 base and J by 4 bases, leaving 11 bases between them. From germline, CDR1 is MDHEN and CDR2 SYDVKM. As DNA, the CDR3 is TGTGCCAGCAGTTTATTGTCCACAGGGTACAATGAGCAGTTCTTC. It codes for CASSLLSTGYNEQFF.

The chain is built from TRBV28 and TRBJ1-5, with D perhaps matching TRBD1 (6 bases). This CDR3 is 15 amino acids long. Trimming pared 8 bases from V and 2 bases from J, leaving 16 bases between. The germline CDR1 and CDR2 sequences are MDHEN and SYDVKM. The CDR3, as DNA: TGTGCCAGCGTTATCGGGACATTCCGCAATCAGCCCCAGCATTTT. Translation: CASVIGTFRNQPQHF. The full variable domain, completed using reference TRBV28 and TRBJ1-5, is DVKVTQSSRYLVKRTGEKVFLECVQDMDHENMFWYRQDPGLGLRLIYFSYDVKMKEKGDIPEGYSVSREKKERFSLILESASTNQTSMYLCASVIGTFRNQPQHFGDGTRLSIL.

J is TRBJ2-1 and V is TRBV11-2; 7 bases fit TRBD2. V was pared by 5 bases and J by 2 bases, with 12 bases of the junction left unmatched. Germline CDR1 SGHAT, CDR2 FQNNGV. The CDR3 spans 17 residues. The CDR3 sequence: CASSTRLAGFPYNEQFF. The CDR3 bases are TGTGCCAGCAGCACCCGACTAGCTGGTTTCCCCTACAATGAGCAGTTCTTC.

CDR3 sequence: CASSQMKGETQYF. Written as DNA, the CDR3 is TGTGCCAGCTCACAAATGAAGGGGGAGACCCAGTACTTC. The chain couples TRBV18 to TRBJ2-5; TRBD1 might be the D (5 bases). Germline V lookup: CDR1 KGHSH, CDR2 LQKENI. V lost 4 bases to trimming and J lost 5 bases, with 11 bases between them. This CDR3 contains 13 residues.

Here the CDR3 reads CASSPLEGEPYEQYF. CDR3 in DNA: TGTGCCAGCTCACCACTAGAGGGAGAACCTTACGAGCAGTACTTC. This rearrangement joins TRBV18 to TRBJ2-7; D might be TRBD2 (5 bases). Germline CDR1 KGHSH, CDR2 LQKENI. The length of the CDR3 is 15 residues. Trimming removed 1 base at V and 4 bases at J, with 14 bases between.

The rearrangement joins TRBV4-1 to TRBJ1-2; TRBD1 matches 12 bases. CDR1 is MGHRA, CDR2 YSYEKL, per germline. The CDR3 has 17 amino acids. Trimming at V came to 2 bases and at J to 7 bases, leaving 11 bases not matched to a gene. As DNA, the CDR3 is TGCGCCAGCAGCCAACCCGGCAGGGACAGGGGGCCCCTTGGCTACACCTTC. Translated, it gives CASSQPGRDRGPLGYTF.

The chain uses TRBV7-2 and TRBJ1-3; D is unclear. V lost 3 bases to trimming and J lost 4 bases, with 7 bases between them. Germline V gene data show CDR1 as SGHTA and CDR2 as FQGNSA. The CDR3 has 13 amino acids. CDR3 in amino acids: CASSFAWGNTIYF. CDR3 DNA sequence: TGTGCCAGCAGCTTCGCCTGGGGAAACACCATATATTTT.

The gene calls are TRBV5-4 and TRBJ1-1; 9 positions agree with TRBD1. CDR3 length equals 17 residues. Looked up from germline, CDR1 is SGHNT and CDR2 is YYREEE (reference sequence). V dropped 9 bases and J dropped 2; count of bases not matched to a gene: 17. The CDR3, as DNA: TGTGCCACGAAACCCACAGGGGGCCTCGAGTTCAACACTGAAGCTTTCTTT. It specifies CATKPTGGLEFNTEAFF.

The V gene is TRBV27, the J gene TRBJ2-7; a possible D gene is TRBD1 (5 bases). The V end was cut by 2 bases, the J end by 7 bases, with 12 bases between. Germline assignment: CDR1 MNHEY and CDR2 SMNVEV (reference sequence). CDR3 length: 13 residues. The CDR3 reads CASSLQGAAEQYF. CDR3 DNA sequence: TGTGCCAGCAGTTTACAGGGTGCGGCTGAGCAGTACTTC.

The chain is built from TRBV13 and TRBJ1-3; D is possibly TRBD1 (6 bases). CDR1 and CDR2 (germline): PRHDT, FYEKMQ (reference sequence). Deletions cut 5 bases from V and 0 bases from J, with 17 bases between. This CDR3 spans 17 amino acids. Here the CDR3 reads CASSTQQGLSSGNTIYF. The CDR3 nucleotides read TGTGCCAGCAGCACCCAGCAGGGGCTTAGCTCTGGAAACACCATATATTTT.

The chain recombines TRBV7-9 with TRBJ1-2; D gene unclear. CDR1 is SEHNR, CDR2 FQNEAQ, per germline (reference sequence). V was trimmed by 3 bases and J by 2 bases, leaving 10 bases between them. CDR3 length equals 14 residues. The CDR3 nucleotides are TGTGCCAGCAGCTTTATGGCTCCAAACTATGGCTACACCTTC. Translation gives CASSFMAPNYGYTF.

The chain carries TRBV24-1 and TRBJ2-2; D gene uncertain. Between the trimmed V and J ends, which lost 6 bases and 6 bases, there was a span of 16 bases. Looked up from germline, CDR1 is KGHDR and CDR2 is SFDVKD. CDR3 length equals 15 residues. The CDR3 sequence: CATSRRPFAAGELFF. The CDR3 DNA is TGTGCCACCAGTCGAAGACCGTTCGCAGCCGGGGAGCTGTTTTTT.

The rearrangement uses TRBV4-3 and TRBJ2-1; tentative D call: TRBD1 (5 bases). The CDR3 length is 14 residues. V was cut by 4 bases and J by 7 bases, with 14 bases left in between. Germline V gene lookup returns CDR1 LGHNA and CDR2 YSLEER. The CDR3 sequence: CASSPSARQNEQFF. For the CDR3, the DNA is TGCGCCAGCAGCCCAAGCGCGAGACAGAATGAGCAGTTCTTC.

The rearrangement uses TRBV18 and TRBJ1-2, with unresolved D. V lost 2 bases and J 4 bases, leaving 8 bases between the germline ends. CDR1 is KGHSH, CDR2 LQKENI, per germline. The length of the CDR3 is 13 residues. This chain's CDR3 is CASSPGMSYGYTF. CDR3 DNA sequence: TGTGCCAGCTCACCAGGCATGTCCTATGGCTACACCTTC.

V usage is TRBV30 and J usage is TRBJ2-7; D is perhaps TRBD1 or TRBD2 (5 bases each). Trimming took off 3 bases at V and 2 bases at J, with 23 bases between the two ends. CDR3 size: 17 residues. Germline CDR1 is GTSNPN and CDR2 is SVGIG (reference sequence). CDR3 bases: TGTGCCTGGAGCTCTTTCGGGGCGCCGGACCAGGCCTACGAGCAGTACTTC. It yields the protein CAWSSFGAPDQAYEQYF.

The chain links TRBV7-2 to TRBJ1-1; D is undetermined. The CDR3 is 14 residues long. V was pared by 1 base and J by 1 base, with 7 bases between. Germline assignment: CDR1 SGHTA and CDR2 FQGNSA. The CDR3 sequence is CASSLGGPNTEAFF. The CDR3 bases are TGTGCCAGCAGCTTAGGAGGGCCGAACACTGAAGCTTTCTTT.

In its sample, this clone was seen a few times. The CDR3 is CASRQDSLTEAFF. CDR3 nucleotides: TGTGCCAGCAGACAAGACAGCCTCACTGAAGCTTTCTTT. The chain uses TRBV6-6 and TRBJ1-1; possibly TRBD1 for D (5 bases). V dropped 6 bases and J dropped 4 bases, with 12 bases sitting between them. Germline V gene lookup returns CDR1 MNHNY and CDR2 SVGAGI (reference sequence). This CDR3 has 13 amino acids.

V gene TRBV28 combines with J gene TRBJ2-3; D remains ambiguous. This CDR3 is built from 17 residues. Trimming pared 8 bases from V and 4 bases from J, leaving 25 bases between. From germline, CDR1 is MDHEN and CDR2 SYDVKM. The CDR3, as DNA: TGTGCCAGCGGGGATCCCACGGCTCCCGCCCGTGCAGATACGCAGTATTTT. It codes for CASGDPTAPARADTQYF.

This rearrangement joins TRBV14 to TRBJ2-7, with D perhaps matching TRBD2 (5 bases). Trimming left V 2 bases short and J 4 bases short, with 15 bases between. The CDR3 is 15 amino acids. Germline V gene data show CDR1 as SGHDN and CDR2 as FVKESK. CDR3 coding DNA: TGTGCCAGCAGCCAATCTGCGACTACTCTTTACGAGCAGTACTTC. It is translated as CASSQSATTLYEQYF.

V and J are TRBV5-1 and TRBJ2-7; TRBD2 aligns across 8 bases. The CDR3 loop spans 16 amino acids. J was trimmed by 5 bases and V by 4 bases; bases with no gene match: 14. Germline V gene data show CDR1 as SGHRS and CDR2 as YFSETQ. The CDR3: CASSTGLAQGAHEQYF. Here the CDR3 DNA reads TGCGCCAGCAGCACTGGACTAGCCCAGGGAGCCCACGAGCAGTACTTC.